This TCR beta chain is drawn from a study of T-cell memory formation after mild COVID-19. The study, taken as a whole, reports: CD4+ contracting clones were found mainly in CM and EM, and CD8+ ones in EMRA.

V was clipped by 6 bases and J by 5 bases; unmatched bases: 7. Germline CDR1 MNHEY, CDR2 SVGEGT. This CDR3 spans 14 amino acids. This clonotype showed up just a few times. Its antigen is unknown. TCRdb ran MiXCR on the 5' RACE reads and lists one entry per CDR3 protein. This sample has approximately 410,000 distinct CDR3 sequences, with less than 25% found just once. This sequence joins TRBV6-2 or TRBV6-3 and TRBJ1-1; 9 nucleotides line up with TRBD1. Sequenced: PBMCs or a T cell subset sorted from them (not recorded which). This sequence was found in an adult woman who had mild COVID-19 (a few samples of this study predate the infection). Cell type and time point are not known. The CDR3 is CASRETGGRTEAFF. In nucleotides, the CDR3 is TGTGCCAGCAGAGAGACAGGGGGTAGGACTGAAGCTTTCTTT.